One and the same sample provided the 17 T cell receptor beta chains below, sequenced in a study of OX40 agonist ivuxolimab in advanced cancers. The method behind the library was the immunoSEQ multiplex PCR assay. The clones in this table, taken by TCRdb from immuneACCESS, are in-frame only. Not every clone is retained; where verified, under half of the shortfall comes from an unresolved V gene, and the cause of the rest is unknown. This sample lists around 41,000 clones; around 81% were detected once. Of the sample, 2.5% to 3% is held by the ten largest clones. The input for sequencing was CD4+ or CD8+ T cells sorted from blood, taken in a trial of the OX40 agonist ivuxolimab. Source of these receptors: an adult with an advanced solid tumor such as melanoma, head and neck, liver or kidney cancer.

The V gene is TRBV11-2, the J gene TRBJ1-2; unclear D gene. CDR3 size: 13 residues. Germline V gene data show CDR1 as SGHAT and CDR2 as FQNNGV. The ends were cut back, 2 bases at V and 4 bases at J, with 8 bases in the middle. The DNA of the CDR3 is TGTGCCAGCAGCTTATATTCCCTCTATGGCTACACCTTC. Translating gives CASSLYSLYGYTF.

This chain links TRBV28 with TRBJ1-4; D unclear. V dropped 4 bases and J dropped 5 bases, with 17 bases sitting between them. The CDR3 totals 16 residues. Germline V gene sequence: CDR1 MDHEN, CDR2 SYDVKM. CDR3 loop: CASSSSPGYLNEKLFF. As DNA, the CDR3 is TGTGCCAGCAGTTCATCCCCGGGATATCTGAATGAAAAACTGTTTTTT.

V and J are TRBV28 and TRBJ1-1, with D tentatively TRBD1 (5 bases). The CDR3 totals 12 residues. Germline loops: CDR1 MDHEN, CDR2 SYDVKM. V gave up 9 bases and J gave up 5 bases, with 13 bases separating them. Here the CDR3 reads CASIRVGTEAFF. CDR3 DNA: TGTGCCAGTATCAGGGTTGGAACTGAAGCTTTCTTT.

Only one count was recorded for this clone. The chain uses TRBV5-4 and TRBJ1-4, with 7 bases identical to TRBD1. The CDR3 covers 14 residues. Germline assignment: CDR1 SGHNT and CDR2 YYREEE (reference sequence). The J segment lost 8 bases and the V segment lost 3 bases, leaving 7 bases of the junction unmatched. The CDR3 loop is CASSSDREAEKLFF. The CDR3 DNA sequence: TGTGCCAGCAGCTCCGACAGGGAAGCAGAAAAACTGTTTTTT.

The chain uses TRBV7-3 and TRBJ2-7; D is undetermined. CDR1 is SGHTA, CDR2 FQGTGA, per germline. V lost 2 bases and J 7 bases, leaving 9 bases between the germline ends. The CDR3 consists of 12 residues. The CDR3 region has the DNA TGTGCCAGCAGCTTATCCTCGGGTGAGCAGTACTTC. Translation gives CASSLSSGEQYF.

The chain employs TRBV11-2 and TRBJ2-5; TRBD1 might be the D (6 bases). Trimming stripped 3 bases from V and 3 bases from J, with 11 bases between. This CDR3 comprises 14 residues. The V gene's germline CDR1 is SGHAT and CDR2 FQNNGV. The CDR3 sequence: CASSFGGFKETQYF. The DNA of the CDR3 is TGTGCCAGCAGCTTTGGGGGCTTTAAAGAGACCCAGTACTTC.

The chain joins TRBV28 to TRBJ1-4, with D possibly TRBD1 on 5 matching bases. The CDR3 length is 15 residues. V was shortened by 6 bases and J by 5 bases, with 16 bases between the two germline ends. Germline lookup yields CDR1 MDHEN and CDR2 SYDVKM. The CDR3 nucleotides read TGTGCCAGCAGAATGCCCGGGGCGGGGAATGAAAAACTGTTTTTT. This translates into CASRMPGAGNEKLFF.

A few counts support this clone. The CDR3 end shows no conserved phenylalanine or tryptophan, and so a read error is likely. Because the CDR3's place on the DNA is in doubt, the DNA is left out and the CDR3 is given as listed by TCRdb. The chain recombines TRBV29-1 with TRBJ1-1. From germline, CDR1 is SQVTM and CDR2 ANQGSEA. The CDR3 totals 11 residues, both ends included. CDR3 residues: CSVGEAAGEYV.

This chain links TRBV27 with TRBJ1-3; tentatively, D is TRBD1 (6 bases). CDR3 length: 14 residues. Germline CDR1 is MNHEY and CDR2 is SMNVEV (reference sequence). Trimming pared 5 bases from V and 2 bases from J, leaving 10 bases between. The CDR3 loop is CASSQGSAGNTIYF. In DNA form, the CDR3 reads TGTGCCAGCAGTCAGGGGAGTGCTGGAAACACCATATATTTT.

J is TRBJ2-5 and V is TRBV18; 8 bases fit TRBD1. The J call may not be correct, given that the DNA end is closer to TRBJ2-7. The CDR3 loop spans 12 amino acids. Per germline, CDR1 KGHSH and CDR2 LQKENI. In DNA form, the CDR3 reads TGTGCCAGCACCTCAGGGGGCGACGAGCAGTACTTC. The encoded protein is CASTSGGDEQYF.

This chain uses TRBV28 with TRBJ2-4; the D is unclear. In germline, CDR1 is MDHEN, CDR2 SYDVKM. This CDR3 region has 13 residues. V was cut by 2 bases and J by 8 bases, with 10 bases left in between. CDR3 sequence: CASSLEWEDIQYF. The CDR3 coding sequence is TGTGCCAGCAGTTTAGAATGGGAAGACATTCAGTACTTC.

This clone was seen once. This rearrangement joins TRBV2 to TRBJ1-5; no definite D call. V dropped 7 bases and J dropped 4 bases, with 17 bases sitting between them. Germline CDR1 SNHLY, CDR2 FYNNEI. The CDR3 contains 15 residues. The CDR3, as DNA: TGTGCCAGCAAGGAATCCCACACCCCGAATCAGCCCCAGCATTTT. Its protein product is CASKESHTPNQPQHF.

The chain combines TRBV5-6 with TRBJ2-7; a possible D gene is TRBD2 (6 bases). This CDR3 has 14 amino acids. V shed 3 bases and J shed 3 bases, with 13 bases lying between them. CDR1 is SGHDT and CDR2 is YYEEEE in the germline V gene. The CDR3 reads CASSSPGLNYEQYF. The DNA for the CDR3 is TGTGCCAGCAGCTCGCCGGGACTCAACTACGAGCAGTACTTC.

The chain carries TRBV19 and TRBJ1-2; no clear D gene. This CDR3 region has 14 residues. Trimming cost V 8 bases and J 0 bases, with 13 bases left between them. Germline CDR1 LNHDA, CDR2 SQIVND (reference sequence). Here the CDR3 reads CASEAGGANYGYTF. As DNA, the CDR3 is TGTGCCAGTGAGGCCGGCGGGGCTAACTATGGCTACACCTTC.

The V call is TRBV19, the J call TRBJ2-2; D ambiguous. The germline V gene encodes CDR1 LNHDA and CDR2 SQIVND (reference sequence). V lost 3 bases and J 1 base, leaving 9 bases between the germline ends. This CDR3 spans 15 amino acids. This CDR3 is CASSIWSVNTGELFF. Here the CDR3 DNA reads TGTGCCAGTAGTATTTGGAGCGTGAACACCGGGGAGCTGTTTTTT.

The V and J genes are TRBV11-3 and TRBJ1-1, with 7 bases aligning to TRBD1. The CDR3 is made up of 16 amino acids. With 0 bases clipped from V and 4 bases from J, the junction kept 8 bases outside the gene matches. In germline, CDR1 is SGHNT, CDR2 YENEEA. The CDR3 region is CASSLEGRGRFTEAFF. The CDR3 DNA reads TGTGCCAGCAGCTTAGAAGGTAGGGGGCGATTCACTGAAGCTTTCTTT.

The CDR3 protein is CASSIARYSNQPQHF. Written as DNA, the CDR3 is TGTGCCAGTAGTATAGCCAGATATAGCAATCAGCCCCAGCATTTT. This chain uses TRBV19 with TRBJ1-5; D gene ambiguous. Looked up from germline, CDR1 is LNHDA and CDR2 is SQIVND (reference sequence). This CDR3 has 15 residues. The V end lost 1 base, the J end lost 0 bases, and 7 bases lay between the germline ends.